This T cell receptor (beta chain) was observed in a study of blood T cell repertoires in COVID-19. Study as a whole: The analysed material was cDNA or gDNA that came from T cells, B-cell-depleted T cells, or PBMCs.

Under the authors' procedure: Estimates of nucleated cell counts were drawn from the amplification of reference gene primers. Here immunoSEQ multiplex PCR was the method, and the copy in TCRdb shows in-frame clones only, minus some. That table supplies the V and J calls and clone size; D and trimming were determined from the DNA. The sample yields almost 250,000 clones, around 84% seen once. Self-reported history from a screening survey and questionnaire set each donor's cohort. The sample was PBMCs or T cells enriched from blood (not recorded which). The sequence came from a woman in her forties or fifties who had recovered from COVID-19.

The CDR3 spells CASSLAGTATNEKLFF. CDR3 nucleotide sequence: TGTGCCAGCAGCTTGGCCGGGACTGCAACTAATGAAAAACTGTTTTTT. The chain has TRBV5-6 and TRBJ1-4; a weak D match, TRBD1 (5 bases). V gave up 0 bases and J gave up 0 bases, with 9 bases separating them. Germline CDR1 is SGHDT and CDR2 is YYEEEE. The CDR3 has 16 amino acids.